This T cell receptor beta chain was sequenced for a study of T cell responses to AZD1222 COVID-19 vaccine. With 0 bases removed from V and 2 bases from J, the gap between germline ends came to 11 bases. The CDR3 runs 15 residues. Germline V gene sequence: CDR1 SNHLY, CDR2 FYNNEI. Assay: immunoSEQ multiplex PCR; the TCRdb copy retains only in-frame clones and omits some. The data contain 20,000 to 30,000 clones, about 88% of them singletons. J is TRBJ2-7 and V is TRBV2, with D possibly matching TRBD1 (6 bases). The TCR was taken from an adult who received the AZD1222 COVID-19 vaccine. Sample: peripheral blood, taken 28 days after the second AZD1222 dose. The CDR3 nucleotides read TGTGCCAGCAGTGAAGCCCTGGACAGAGCCTACGAGCAGTACTTC. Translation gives CASSEALDRAYEQYF.